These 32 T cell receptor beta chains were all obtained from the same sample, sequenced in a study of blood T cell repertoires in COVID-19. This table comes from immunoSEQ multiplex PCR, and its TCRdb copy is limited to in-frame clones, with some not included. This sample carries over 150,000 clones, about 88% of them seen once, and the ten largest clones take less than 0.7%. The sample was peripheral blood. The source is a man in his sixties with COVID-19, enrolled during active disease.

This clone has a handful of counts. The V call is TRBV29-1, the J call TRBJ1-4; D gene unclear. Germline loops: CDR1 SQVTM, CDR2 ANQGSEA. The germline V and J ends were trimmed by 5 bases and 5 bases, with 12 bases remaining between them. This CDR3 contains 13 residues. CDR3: CSVYRGGNEKLFF. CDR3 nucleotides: TGCAGCGTTTACAGAGGAGGAAATGAAAAACTGTTTTTT. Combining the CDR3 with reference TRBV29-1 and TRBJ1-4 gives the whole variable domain SAVISQKPSRDICQRGTSLTIQCQVDSQVTMMFWYRQQPGQSLTLIATANQGSEATYESGFVIDKFPISRPNLTFSTLTVSNMSPEDSSIYLCSVYRGGNEKLFFGSGTQLSVL.

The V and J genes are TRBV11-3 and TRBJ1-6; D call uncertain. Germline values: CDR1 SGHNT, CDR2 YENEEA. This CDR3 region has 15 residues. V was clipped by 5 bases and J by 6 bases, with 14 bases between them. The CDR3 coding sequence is TGTGCCAGCAGCCCTACGAGGGTGCGTAATTCACCCCTCCACTTT. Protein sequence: CASSPTRVRNSPLHF.

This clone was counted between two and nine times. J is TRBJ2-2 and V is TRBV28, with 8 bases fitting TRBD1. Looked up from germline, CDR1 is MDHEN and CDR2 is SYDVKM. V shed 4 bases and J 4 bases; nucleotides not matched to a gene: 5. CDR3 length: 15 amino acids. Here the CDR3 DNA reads TGTGCCAGCAGTTCAGGGGGCGCGTCCACCGGGGAGCTGTTTTTT. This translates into CASSSGGASTGELFF.

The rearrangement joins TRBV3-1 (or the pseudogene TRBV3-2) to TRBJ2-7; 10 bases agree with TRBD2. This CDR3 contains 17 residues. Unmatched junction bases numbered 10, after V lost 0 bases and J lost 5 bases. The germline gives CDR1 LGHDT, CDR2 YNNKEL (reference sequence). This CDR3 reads CASSQDSASGSVDEQYF. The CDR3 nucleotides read TGTGCCAGCAGCCAAGATTCGGCTAGCGGGAGTGTGGACGAGCAGTACTTC.

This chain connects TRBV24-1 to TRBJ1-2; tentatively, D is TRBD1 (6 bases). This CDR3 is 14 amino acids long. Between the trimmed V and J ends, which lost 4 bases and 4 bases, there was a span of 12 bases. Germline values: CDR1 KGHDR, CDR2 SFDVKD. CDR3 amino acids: CATSDPGDLYGYTF. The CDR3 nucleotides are TGTGCCACCAGTGACCCAGGGGATCTCTATGGCTACACCTTC.

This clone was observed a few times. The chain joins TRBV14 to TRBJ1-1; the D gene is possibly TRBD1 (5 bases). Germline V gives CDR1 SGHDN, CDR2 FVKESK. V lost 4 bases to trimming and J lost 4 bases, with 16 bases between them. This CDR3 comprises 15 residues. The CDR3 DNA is TGTGCCAGCAGCCCTATGGGGGGGAAAAGCACTGAAGCTTTCTTT. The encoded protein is CASSPMGGKSTEAFF.

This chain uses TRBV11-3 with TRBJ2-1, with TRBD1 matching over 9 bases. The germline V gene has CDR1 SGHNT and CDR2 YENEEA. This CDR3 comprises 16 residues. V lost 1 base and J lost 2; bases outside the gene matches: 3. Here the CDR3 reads CASSLGGTGTYNEQFF. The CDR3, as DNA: TGTGCCAGCAGCTTAGGTGGGACAGGGACCTACAATGAGCAGTTCTTC.

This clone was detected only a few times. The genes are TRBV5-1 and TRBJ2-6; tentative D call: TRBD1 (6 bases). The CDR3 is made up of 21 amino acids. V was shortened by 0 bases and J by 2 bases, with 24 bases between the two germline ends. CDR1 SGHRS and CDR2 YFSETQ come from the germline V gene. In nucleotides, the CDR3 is TGCGCCAGCAGCTTGGAACGGATGACAGGTCCTCAGGGTCCTGGGGCCAACGTCCTGACTTTC. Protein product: CASSLERMTGPQGPGANVLTF.

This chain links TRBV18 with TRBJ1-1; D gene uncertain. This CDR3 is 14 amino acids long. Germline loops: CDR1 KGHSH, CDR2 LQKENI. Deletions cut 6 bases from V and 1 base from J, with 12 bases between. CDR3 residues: CASSLIRGNTEAFF. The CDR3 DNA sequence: TGTGCCAGCTCTCTAATACGTGGGAACACTGAAGCTTTCTTT.

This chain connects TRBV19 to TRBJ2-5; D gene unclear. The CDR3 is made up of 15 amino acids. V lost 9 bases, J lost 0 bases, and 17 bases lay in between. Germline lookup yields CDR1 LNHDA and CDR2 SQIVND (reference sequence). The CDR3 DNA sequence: TGTGCCAGCCGTACGGGTTACGGAAACCAAGAGACCCAGTACTTC. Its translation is CASRTGYGNQETQYF.

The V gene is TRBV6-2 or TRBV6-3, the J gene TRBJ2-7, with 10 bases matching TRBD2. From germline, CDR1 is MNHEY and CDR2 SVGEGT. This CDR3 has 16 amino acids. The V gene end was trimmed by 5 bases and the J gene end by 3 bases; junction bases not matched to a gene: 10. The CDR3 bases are TGTGCCAGCAGTCCACCTGGACTAGCGGCCAACTACGAGCAGTACTTC. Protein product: CASSPPGLAANYEQYF.

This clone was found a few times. The CDR3 DNA reads as TGTGCCAGCAGCCTAGGACTAGCGCGAAACACAGATACGCAGTATTTT. This sequence encodes CASSLGLARNTDTQYF. The chain links TRBV6-6 to TRBJ2-3, with 9 bases lining up with TRBD2. Germline CDR1 reads MNHNY; CDR2 reads SVGAGI (reference sequence). Unmatched junction bases numbered 9, after V lost 6 bases and J lost 2 bases. CDR3 size: 16 residues.

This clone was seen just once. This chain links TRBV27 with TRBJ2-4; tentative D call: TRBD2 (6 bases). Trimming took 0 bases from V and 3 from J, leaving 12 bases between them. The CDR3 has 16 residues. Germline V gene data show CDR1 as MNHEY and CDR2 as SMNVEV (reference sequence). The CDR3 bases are TGTGCCAGCAGTTTATCGGGGGGTTTGGGCAAAAACATTCAGTACTTC. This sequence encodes CASSLSGGLGKNIQYF.

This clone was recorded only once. The CDR3 DNA reads as TGTGCCAGCAGAACCCCAAGCGACGTGGGGCCCCAGCATTTT. Its translation: CASRTPSDVGPQHF. The chain has TRBV28 and TRBJ1-5; D remains ambiguous. The V end lost 6 bases, the J end lost 9 bases, and 18 bases lay between the germline ends. The CDR3 sequence is 14 residues long. The germline V gene has CDR1 MDHEN and CDR2 SYDVKM. The complete variable domain, with remaining parts taken from reference TRBV28 and TRBJ1-5, reads DVKVTQSSRYLVKRTGEKVFLECVQDMDHENMFWYRQDPGLGLRLIYFSYDVKMKEKGDIPEGYSVSREKKERFSLILESASTNQTSMYLCASRTPSDVGPQHFGDGTRLSIL.

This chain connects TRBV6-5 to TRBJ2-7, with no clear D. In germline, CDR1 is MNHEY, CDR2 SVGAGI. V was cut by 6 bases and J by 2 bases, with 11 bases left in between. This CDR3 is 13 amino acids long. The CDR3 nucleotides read TGTGCCAGCAGGCTGACTGTAGCCTACGAGCAGTACTTC. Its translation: CASRLTVAYEQYF.

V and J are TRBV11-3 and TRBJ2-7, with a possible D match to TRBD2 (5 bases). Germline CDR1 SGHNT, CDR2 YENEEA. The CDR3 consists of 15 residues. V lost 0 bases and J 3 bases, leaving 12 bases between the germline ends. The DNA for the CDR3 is TGTGCCAGCAGCTTAGAGAGCGGCTTTAACTACGAGCAGTACTTC. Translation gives CASSLESGFNYEQYF.

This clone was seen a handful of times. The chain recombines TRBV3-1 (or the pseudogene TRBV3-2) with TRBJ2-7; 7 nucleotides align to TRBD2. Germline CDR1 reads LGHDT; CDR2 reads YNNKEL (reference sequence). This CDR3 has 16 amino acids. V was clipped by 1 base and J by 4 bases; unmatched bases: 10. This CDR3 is CASSQVVMTSSYEQYF. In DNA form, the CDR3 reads TGTGCCAGCAGCCAAGTCGTGATGACTAGCTCTTACGAGCAGTACTTC.

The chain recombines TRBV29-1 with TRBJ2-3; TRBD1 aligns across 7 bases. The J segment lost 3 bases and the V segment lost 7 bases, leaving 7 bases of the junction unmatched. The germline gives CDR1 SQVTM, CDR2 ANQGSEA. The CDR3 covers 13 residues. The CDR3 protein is CSAHRGKTDTQYF. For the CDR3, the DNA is TGCAGCGCCCACAGGGGAAAGACAGATACGCAGTATTTT.

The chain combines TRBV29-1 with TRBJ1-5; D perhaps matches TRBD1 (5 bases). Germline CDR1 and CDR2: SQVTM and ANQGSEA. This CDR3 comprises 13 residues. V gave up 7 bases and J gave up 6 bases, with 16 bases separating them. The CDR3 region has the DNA TGCAGCGCCAGGGAGGGATCCGGTCAGCCCCAGCATTTT. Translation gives CSAREGSGQPQHF.

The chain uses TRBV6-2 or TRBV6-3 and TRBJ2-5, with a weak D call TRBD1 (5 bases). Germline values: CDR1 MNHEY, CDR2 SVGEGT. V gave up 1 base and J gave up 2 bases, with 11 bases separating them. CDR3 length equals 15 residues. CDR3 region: CASSYLGQGQETQYF. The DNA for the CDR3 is TGTGCCAGCAGTTACTTGGGGCAGGGACAAGAGACCCAGTACTTC.

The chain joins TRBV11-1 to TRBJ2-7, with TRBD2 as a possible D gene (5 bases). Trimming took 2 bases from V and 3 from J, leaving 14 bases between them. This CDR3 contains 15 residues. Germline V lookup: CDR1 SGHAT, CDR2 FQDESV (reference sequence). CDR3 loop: CASSLLQGTSYEQYF. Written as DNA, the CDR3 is TGTGCCAGCAGCTTATTGCAAGGTACTAGCTACGAGCAGTACTTC. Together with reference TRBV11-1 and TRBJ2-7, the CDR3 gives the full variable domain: EAEVAQSPRYKITEKSQAVAFWCDPISGHATLYWYRQILGQGPELLVQFQDESVVDDSQLPKDRFSAERLKGVDSTLKIQPAELGDSAMYLCASSLLQGTSYEQYFGPGTRLTVT.

CDR3 coding DNA: TGTGCCAGCAGCTTAGGACTAGCGGGGGGCAGCAAAAACATTCAGTACTTC. It encodes CASSLGLAGGSKNIQYF. The rearrangement joins TRBV7-2 to TRBJ2-4; 13 bases agree with TRBD2. Germline loops: CDR1 SGHTA, CDR2 FQGNSA. V lost 1 base to trimming and J lost 3 bases; unmatched junction nucleotides: 3. The CDR3 is 17 residues long. Variable domain in full (rest from reference TRBV7-2 and TRBJ2-4): GAGVSQSPSNKVTEKGKDVELRCDPISGHTALYWYRQSLGQGLEFLIYFQGNSAPDKSGLPSDRFSAERTGGSVSTLTIQRTQQEDSAVYLCASSLGLAGGSKNIQYFGAGTRLSVL.

Here the CDR3 DNA reads TGTGCCAGCACCGAACAGGGGTACTCTGAAGCTTTCTTT. Residues: CASTEQGYSEAFF. The V call is TRBV12-3 or TRBV12-4, the J call TRBJ1-1; 7 bases map to TRBD1. CDR3 size: 13 residues. The V gene end was trimmed by 7 bases and the J gene end by 6 bases; junction bases not matched to a gene: 8.

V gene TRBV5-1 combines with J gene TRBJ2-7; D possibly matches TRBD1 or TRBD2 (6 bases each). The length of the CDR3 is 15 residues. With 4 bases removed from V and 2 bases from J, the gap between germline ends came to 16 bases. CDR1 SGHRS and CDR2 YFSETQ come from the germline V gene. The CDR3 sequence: CASSVEGTPAYEQYF. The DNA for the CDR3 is TGCGCCAGCAGCGTGGAGGGGACACCAGCCTACGAGCAGTACTTC.

The CDR3 sequence is CASSTWRQGGTGELFF. CDR3 DNA: TGTGCCAGTAGTACTTGGCGACAGGGTGGGACCGGGGAGCTGTTTTTT. V gene TRBV19 combines with J gene TRBJ2-2; 7 nucleotides line up with TRBD1. Germline V CDR1 and CDR2: LNHDA, SQIVND (reference sequence). There are 16 residues in the CDR3. J lost 5 bases, V lost 4 bases, and 10 bases had no gene match.

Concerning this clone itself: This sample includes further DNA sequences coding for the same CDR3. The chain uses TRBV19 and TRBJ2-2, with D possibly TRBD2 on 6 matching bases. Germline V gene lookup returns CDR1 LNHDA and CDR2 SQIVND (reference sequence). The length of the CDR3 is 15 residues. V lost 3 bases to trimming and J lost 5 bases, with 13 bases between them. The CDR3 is CASSIGGRRTGELFF. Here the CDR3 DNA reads TGTGCCAGTAGTATTGGAGGGAGGAGGACCGGGGAGCTGTTTTTT.

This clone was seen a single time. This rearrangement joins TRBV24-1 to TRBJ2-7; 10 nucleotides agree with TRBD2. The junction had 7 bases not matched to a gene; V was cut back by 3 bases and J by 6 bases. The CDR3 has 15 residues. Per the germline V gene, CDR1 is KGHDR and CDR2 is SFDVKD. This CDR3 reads CATSDTLAGAFEQYF. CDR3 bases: TGTGCCACCAGTGATACTCTAGCGGGGGCGTTCGAGCAGTACTTC.

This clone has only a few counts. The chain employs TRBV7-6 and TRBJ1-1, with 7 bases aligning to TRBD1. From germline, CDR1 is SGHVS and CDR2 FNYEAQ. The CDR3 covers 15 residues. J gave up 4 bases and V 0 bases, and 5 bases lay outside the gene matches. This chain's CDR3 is CASSLAVDRVTEAFF. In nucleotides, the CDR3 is TGTGCCAGCAGCTTAGCAGTAGACAGGGTCACTGAAGCTTTCTTT.

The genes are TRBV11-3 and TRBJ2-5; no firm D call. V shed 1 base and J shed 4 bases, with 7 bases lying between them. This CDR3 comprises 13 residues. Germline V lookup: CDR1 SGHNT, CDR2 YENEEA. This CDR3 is CASSLVQRETQYF. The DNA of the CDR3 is TGTGCCAGCAGCTTAGTTCAGCGAGAGACCCAGTACTTC.

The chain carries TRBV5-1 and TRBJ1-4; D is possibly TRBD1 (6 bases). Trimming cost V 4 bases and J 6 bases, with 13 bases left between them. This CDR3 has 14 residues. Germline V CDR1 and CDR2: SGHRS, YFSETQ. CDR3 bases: TGCGCCAGCAGCGCGGACAGCGTGGATGAAAAACTGTTTTTT. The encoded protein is CASSADSVDEKLFF.

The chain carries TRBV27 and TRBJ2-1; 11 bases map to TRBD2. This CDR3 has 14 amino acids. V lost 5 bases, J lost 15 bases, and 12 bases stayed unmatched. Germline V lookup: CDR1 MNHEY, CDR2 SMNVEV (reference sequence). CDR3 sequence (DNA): TGTGCCAGCAGTGCACAACTAGCGGGGGAGCGTTTGTTCTTC. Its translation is CASSAQLAGERLFF.

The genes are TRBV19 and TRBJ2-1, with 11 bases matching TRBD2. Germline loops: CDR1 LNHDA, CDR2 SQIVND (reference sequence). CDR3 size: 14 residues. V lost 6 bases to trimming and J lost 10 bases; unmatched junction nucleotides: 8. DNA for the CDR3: TGTGCCAGTAGCCGACTAGCGGGGTCCCTCGAGCAGTTCTTC. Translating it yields CASSRLAGSLEQFF.